This TCR beta chain was recorded in a study of blood T cell repertoires in COVID-19. About the research overall: Collection of acute and convalescent COVID-19 samples took place in the United States, Italy and Spain. In each case, the material was cDNA or gDNA derived from T cells, B-cell-depleted T cells, or PBMCs.

Profiling relied on immunoSEQ multiplex PCR, and the TCRdb table lists in-frame clones only, not all of them. The table records about 190,000 clones, roughly 84% of them present only once. Trimming shortened V by 0 bases and J by 7 bases, and 14 bases separated the two germline ends. The CDR3 has 15 residues. CDR1 SGHRS and CDR2 YFSETQ come from the germline V gene. This clone was found once. The receptor was derived from a human donor in a cohort sampled during active COVID-19. The specimen was peripheral blood. The chain couples TRBV5-1 to TRBJ1-5; possibly TRBD1 for D (5 bases). The CDR3 spells CASSLDGQGGQPQHF. In DNA, the CDR3 is TGCGCCAGCAGCTTGGACGGCCAGGGCGGCCAGCCCCAGCATTTT.